The 10 T cell receptor beta chains below were found in one sample sequenced in a study of shared clonotypes between healthy human individuals. Assay: immunoSEQ multiplex PCR; the TCRdb copy retains only in-frame clones and omits some. The sample yields about 1 million clones, roughly 75% seen once. Sequencing was performed on memory CD4+ T cells sorted from blood. Subset noted: CD45RA-negative fraction. These receptors came from a man between 18 and 35 years old in good health.

This chain uses TRBV6-4 with TRBJ2-6; the match to TRBD1 covers 7 bases. The trim removed 9 bases at V and 4 bases at J, leaving 15 bases unmatched. The germline V gene encodes CDR1 MRHNA and CDR2 SNTAGT. The CDR3 has 17 residues. Written as DNA, the CDR3 is TGTGCCAGTTTTACAGGGGCGAACCTTCCAGGGGCCAACGTCCTGACTTTC. As protein: CASFTGANLPGANVLTF.

This clone has only a few counts. The sample contains more than one DNA sequence encoding this CDR3. V usage is TRBV5-6 and J usage is TRBJ2-1; 14 bases align to TRBD2. Germline loops: CDR1 SGHDT, CDR2 YYEEEE. Trimming took 4 bases from V and 4 from J; bases not matched to a gene: 1. This CDR3 comprises 15 residues. For the CDR3, the DNA is TGTGCCAGCAGCCGACTAGCGGGGGGGTACAATGAGCAGTTCTTC. It translates to CASSRLAGGYNEQFF.

This chain links TRBV5-1 with TRBJ1-1; D perhaps matches TRBD1 (6 bases). Per the germline V gene, CDR1 is SGHRS and CDR2 is YFSETQ. The CDR3 covers 15 residues. V gave up 0 bases and J gave up 7 bases, with 16 bases separating them. The CDR3 region is CASSLDYGGLSEAFF. Here the CDR3 DNA reads TGCGCCAGCAGCTTGGACTATGGGGGGCTGAGTGAAGCTTTCTTT. The full variable domain, its missing parts supplied by reference TRBV5-1 and TRBJ1-1, is KAGVTQTPRYLIKTRGQQVTLSCSPISGHRSVSWYQQTPGQGLQFLFEYFSETQRNKGNFPGRFSGRQFSNSRSEMNVSTLELGDSALYLCASSLDYGGLSEAFFGQGTRLTVV.

The chain combines TRBV15 with TRBJ2-7; D might be TRBD1 (5 bases). The CDR3 has 13 amino acids. Germline CDR1 is LNHNV and CDR2 is YYDKDF (reference sequence). The V and J ends lost 0 bases and 5 bases respectively, with 8 bases between them. This chain's CDR3 is CATSRDQGDEQYF. The CDR3, as DNA: TGTGCCACCAGCAGAGACCAAGGGGACGAGCAGTACTTC.

The rearrangement joins TRBV29-1 to TRBJ2-3; 8 bases are a match to TRBD1. The CDR3 is made up of 13 amino acids. V lost 5 bases and J lost 0; bases outside the gene matches: 1. Germline loops: CDR1 SQVTM, CDR2 ANQGSEA. The CDR3 DNA is TGCAGCGTTAGGACAGGGAGCACAGATACGCAGTATTTT. Protein product: CSVRTGSTDTQYF.

V and J are TRBV10-3 and TRBJ2-5, with 7 bases that match TRBD1. V shed 5 bases, J shed 2 bases, and the junction held 17 bases outside the gene matches. In germline, CDR1 is ENHRY, CDR2 SYGVKD. The CDR3 runs 18 residues. This CDR3 reads CAISPRQGTSRTQETQYF. Written as DNA, the CDR3 is TGTGCCATCAGTCCCAGACAGGGTACTTCCCGGACGCAAGAGACCCAGTACTTC.

Comment on this clone: The same CDR3 is also encoded by other DNA sequences in this sample. The genes are TRBV29-1 and TRBJ1-4; tentatively, D is TRBD1 (6 bases). In germline, CDR1 is SQVTM, CDR2 ANQGSEA. The CDR3 has 12 residues. Between the trimmed V and J ends, which lost 6 bases and 5 bases, there was a span of 10 bases. In DNA, the CDR3 is TGCAGCGTCCGGGACACAAATGAAAAACTGTTTTTT. Its translation: CSVRDTNEKLFF.

This rearrangement joins TRBV4-3 to TRBJ2-3; 13 nucleotides align to TRBD2. Per the germline V gene, CDR1 is LGHNA and CDR2 is YSLEER. The CDR3 runs 17 residues. Trimming at V came to 0 bases and at J to 5 bases, leaving 5 bases not matched to a gene. CDR3 loop: CASSQERLAGGIDTQYF. For the CDR3, the DNA is TGCGCCAGCAGCCAAGAGCGACTAGCGGGAGGTATAGATACGCAGTATTTT.

This chain links TRBV11-2 with TRBJ2-1, with 7 bases matching TRBD2. Germline V gene sequence: CDR1 SGHAT, CDR2 FQNNGV. CDR3 length equals 15 residues. The V gene end was trimmed by 9 bases and the J gene end by 4 bases; junction bases not matched to a gene: 12. CDR3 nucleotide sequence: TGTGCCAGTGGACGAGGCGGGGGAGGATACAATGAGCAGTTCTTC. Encoded protein: CASGRGGGGYNEQFF.

The chain uses TRBV11-2 and TRBJ2-5; tentative D call: TRBD2 (6 bases). The CDR3 runs 13 residues. Trimming shortened V by 5 bases and J by 2 bases, and 9 bases separated the two germline ends. CDR1 is SGHAT and CDR2 is FQNNGV in the germline V gene. The CDR3 region is CASSRGAQETQYF. The DNA of the CDR3 is TGTGCCAGCAGCCGCGGGGCTCAAGAGACCCAGTACTTC.